The present TCR beta chain was sequenced within a study of blood T cell repertoires in COVID-19. Trimming took 1 base from V and 8 from J; bases not matched to a gene: 5. Germline lookup yields CDR1 SGHAT and CDR2 FQNNGV. The CDR3 contains 15 residues. Original analysis: Researchers report that nucleated cell counts were estimated from reference gene primer amplification. Measured with immunoSEQ multiplex PCR; TCRdb has only the in-frame clones, and not every one. That table gives V, J and clone size, and the DNA gave D and trimming. The sample contains about 26,000 clones, more than 65% of which appear only once.

This TCR was sampled from a human donor in a cohort sampled during active COVID-19. Sequencing used peripheral blood. The genes are TRBV11-2 and TRBJ1-4, with 9 bases identical to TRBD1. CDR3 in DNA: TGTGCCAGCAGCTTAGGGGACAGGGATAACGAAAAACTGTTTTTT. It specifies CASSLGDRDNEKLFF.